This TCR beta chain was sequenced in a study of shared clonotypes between healthy human individuals. Turning to the study itself: With ages of 18 to 49, the donors were two women and a few men.

In the original workflow: Filtering of immunoSEQ junctional sequences could not match full-length read filtering. This table comes from immunoSEQ multiplex PCR, and its TCRdb copy is limited to in-frame clones, with some not included. V, J and clone size are those of that table, while D and trimming were read from the DNA. This repertoire shows about 2.3 million clones, about 92% found once; its top ten account for roughly 0.36%. There are a few counts of this clone. The antigen is undetermined. Trimming removed 1 base from V and 6 bases from J; junction bases left unmatched: 4. Germline assignment: CDR1 GTSNPN and CDR2 SVGIG (reference sequence). This CDR3 spans 14 amino acids. Study-wide points: Enrolling few donors narrowed the genetic and exposure-history diversity that was represented. Among four donors, roughly 5% of naive CD4 clonotypes were found in common.

This chain links TRBV30 with TRBJ1-5; 9 bases match TRBD1. Sequencing was carried out using naive CD4+ T cells from PBMCs. Stated subset: CD45RA+ positively selected. The TCR comes from a man aged 18-30 years in good health. Some clones in this sample may be carry-over from other donors' samples. Here the CDR3 DNA reads TGTGCCTGGAGTGAGGGACAGGGAATTCAGCCCCAGCATTTT. Translating gives CAWSEGQGIQPQHF.